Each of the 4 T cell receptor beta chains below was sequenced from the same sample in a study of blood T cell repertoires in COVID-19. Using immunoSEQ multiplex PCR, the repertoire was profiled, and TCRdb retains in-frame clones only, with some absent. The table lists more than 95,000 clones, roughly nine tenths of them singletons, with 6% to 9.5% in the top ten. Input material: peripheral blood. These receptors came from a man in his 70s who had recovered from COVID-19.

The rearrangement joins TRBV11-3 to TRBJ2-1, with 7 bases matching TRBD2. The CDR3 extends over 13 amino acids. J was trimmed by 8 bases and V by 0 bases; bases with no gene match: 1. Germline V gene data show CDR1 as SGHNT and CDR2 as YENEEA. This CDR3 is CASSLEGGDEQFF. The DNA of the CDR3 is TGTGCCAGCAGCTTAGAGGGGGGGGATGAGCAGTTCTTC.

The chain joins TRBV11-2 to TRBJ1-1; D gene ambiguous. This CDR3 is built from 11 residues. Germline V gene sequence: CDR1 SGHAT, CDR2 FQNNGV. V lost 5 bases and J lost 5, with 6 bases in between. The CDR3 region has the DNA TGTGCCAGCAGCCTTTATACTGAAGCTTTCTTT. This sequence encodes CASSLYTEAFF. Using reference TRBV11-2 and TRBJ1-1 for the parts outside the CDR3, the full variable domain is EAGVAQSPRYKIIEKRQSVAFWCNPISGHATLYWYQQILGQGPKLLIQFQNNGVVDDSQLPKDRFSAERLKGVDSTLKIQPAKLEDSAVYLCASSLYTEAFFGQGTRLTVV.

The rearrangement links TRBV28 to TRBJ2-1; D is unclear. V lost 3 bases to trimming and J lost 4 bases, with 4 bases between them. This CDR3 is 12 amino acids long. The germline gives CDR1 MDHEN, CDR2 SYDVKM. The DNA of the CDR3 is TGTGCCAGCAGTTTGCGATACAATGAGCAGTTCTTC. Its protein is CASSLRYNEQFF.

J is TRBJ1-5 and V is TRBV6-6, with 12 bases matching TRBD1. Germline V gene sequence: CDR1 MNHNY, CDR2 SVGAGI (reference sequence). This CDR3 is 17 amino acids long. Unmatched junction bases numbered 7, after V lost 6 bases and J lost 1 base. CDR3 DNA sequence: TGTGCCAGCAGCCGAGGGACAGGGGGCAGCAGCAATCAGCCCCAGCATTTT. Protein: CASSRGTGGSSNQPQHF.